This T cell receptor beta chain was found in a study of beta chain features in type 1 diabetes. Overall study findings and caveats: Diminished insertions and augmented deletions at VDJ junctions characterized type 1 diabetes patients.

The authors reverse transcribed all of the isolated RNA, so sequencing captured expressed TCRB transcripts. The table came from immunoSEQ multiplex PCR; TCRdb's copy has only in-frame clones and leaves some out. This sample has 850,000 to 900,000 clones; roughly 17% occur once, and the top ten carry 0.023%. In regard to this clone: Antigen unknown.

Trimming left V 6 bases short and J 0 bases short, with 14 bases between. This CDR3 spans 15 amino acids. Per the germline V gene, CDR1 is MDHEN and CDR2 is SYDVKM. Averaging about 116 mL, one heparinised blood draw came from each individual donor. Sequencing used naive CD4+ T cells from blood. The V gene is TRBV28, the J gene TRBJ2-5; no clear D gene. The clonotype comes from a woman aged 18-29 years in good health. The CDR3 DNA is TGTGCCAGCAGCTTCGATGGGTCGAACCAAGAGACCCAGTACTTC. Its translation is CASSFDGSNQETQYF.